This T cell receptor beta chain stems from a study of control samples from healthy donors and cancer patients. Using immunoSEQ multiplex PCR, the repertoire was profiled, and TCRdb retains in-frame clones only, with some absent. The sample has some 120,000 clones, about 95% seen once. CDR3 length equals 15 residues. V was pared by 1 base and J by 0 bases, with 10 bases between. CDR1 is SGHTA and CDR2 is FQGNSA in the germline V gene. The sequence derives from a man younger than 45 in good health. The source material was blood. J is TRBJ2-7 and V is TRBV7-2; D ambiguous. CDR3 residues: CASSLDSTGSYEQYF. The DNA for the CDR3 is TGTGCCAGCAGCTTAGATAGTACGGGCTCCTACGAGCAGTACTTC.